A selection of T cell receptor beta chains follows, all from one sample in a study of blood T cell repertoires in COVID-19. Generated by immunoSEQ multiplex PCR, the TCRdb table keeps only in-frame clones and is missing some. This table has about 350,000 clones, less than 90% appearing once. Source material: PBMCs or T cells enriched from blood (not recorded which). The receptors were sampled from a woman aged 25 to 39 who had recovered from COVID-19. CDR3s include the opening cysteine and the closing phenylalanine or tryptophan. A D gene is named only where the DNA matches it firmly. The size entry is marked missing in some rows and otherwise reads once, few, many or a size class.

cdr3_aa: CAWSVQGVHYYYEQYF; cdr3_nt: TGTGCCTGGAGTGTCCAGGGGGTACACTACTACTACGAGCAGTACTTC; v_call: TRBV30; j_call: TRBJ2-7; clone_size: once; d_call: TRBD1
cdr3_aa: CASSLKAGGGQPQHF; cdr3_nt: TGTGCCAGCAGCTTAAAGGCAGGGGGCGGTCAGCCCCAGCATTTT; v_call: TRBV7-6; j_call: TRBJ1-5; clone_size: -; d_call: TRBD1
cdr3_aa: CASSLILGELFF; cdr3_nt: TGTGCCAGCAGCTTAATCCTGGGGGAGCTGTTTTTT; v_call: TRBV7-6; j_call: TRBJ2-2; clone_size: -; d_call: -
cdr3_aa: CASSLSGRDTEAFF; cdr3_nt: TGTGCCAGCAGCTTATCGGGCAGGGACACTGAAGCTTTCTTT; v_call: TRBV7-9; j_call: TRBJ1-1; clone_size: -; d_call: -
cdr3_aa: CASSSGTGHYGYTF; cdr3_nt: TGTGCCAGCAGCTCGGGGACAGGCCACTATGGCTACACCTTC; v_call: TRBV11-2; j_call: TRBJ1-2; clone_size: -; d_call: TRBD1
cdr3_aa: CASSFQGAANEKLFF; cdr3_nt: TGTGCCAGCAGCTTTCAGGGGGCAGCTAATGAAAAACTGTTTTTT; v_call: TRBV7-8; j_call: TRBJ1-4; clone_size: -; d_call: TRBD1
cdr3_aa: CASSLVQPNTEAFF; cdr3_nt: TGTGCCAGCAGCTTGGTACAGCCGAACACTGAAGCTTTCTTT; v_call: TRBV7-2; j_call: TRBJ1-1; clone_size: -; d_call: -
cdr3_aa: CASTPTGDEQYF; cdr3_nt: TGTGCCAGCACCCCGACAGGGGACGAGCAGTACTTC; v_call: TRBV5-5; j_call: TRBJ2-7; clone_size: -; d_call: TRBD1
cdr3_aa: CASSLATSGVADTQYF; cdr3_nt: TGCGCCAGCAGCTTGGCTACTAGCGGGGTGGCTGATACGCAGTATTTT; v_call: TRBV5-1; j_call: TRBJ2-3; clone_size: -; d_call: TRBD2
cdr3_aa: CASSLIQATNEKLFF; cdr3_nt: TGTGCCAGCAGCTTGATTCAGGCAACTAATGAAAAACTGTTTTTT; v_call: TRBV7-2; j_call: TRBJ1-4; clone_size: few; d_call: -
cdr3_aa: CASSEGTGSQETQYF; cdr3_nt: TGTGCCAGCAGTGAGGGGACAGGTTCCCAAGAGACCCAGTACTTC; v_call: TRBV2; j_call: TRBJ2-5; clone_size: -; d_call: TRBD1
cdr3_aa: CASSFKTGSSGELFF; cdr3_nt: TGCGCCAGCAGCTTCAAGACAGGGAGTTCCGGGGAGCTGTTTTTT; v_call: TRBV5-1; j_call: TRBJ2-2; clone_size: -; d_call: TRBD1
cdr3_aa: CASSEQVNTEAFF; cdr3_nt: TGCGCCAGCAGTGAACAGGTGAACACTGAAGCTTTCTTT; v_call: TRBV10-1; j_call: TRBJ1-1; clone_size: few; d_call: -
cdr3_aa: CASTGLDRGAANEQFF; cdr3_nt: TGCGCCAGCACAGGACTGGACAGGGGGGCGGCCAATGAGCAGTTCTTC; v_call: TRBV10-2; j_call: TRBJ2-1; clone_size: once; d_call: TRBD1
cdr3_aa: CASSLDEGANYGYTF; cdr3_nt: TGCGCCAGCAGCTTGGATGAGGGGGCAAACTATGGCTACACCTTC; v_call: TRBV5-1; j_call: TRBJ1-2; clone_size: -; d_call: TRBD1
cdr3_aa: CASSQRTGANYGYTF; cdr3_nt: TGCGCCAGCAGCCAAAGGACAGGGGCTAACTATGGCTACACCTTC; v_call: TRBV4-3; j_call: TRBJ1-2; clone_size: -; d_call: TRBD1
cdr3_aa: CASRTGGTGVDQPQHF; cdr3_nt: TGTGCCAGCAGGACTGGCGGGACAGGGGTGGATCAGCCCCAGCATTTT; v_call: TRBV28; j_call: TRBJ1-5; clone_size: -; d_call: TRBD1
cdr3_aa: CASPDRLSSGANVLTF; cdr3_nt: TGTGCCAGCCCGGACAGGCTAAGTTCTGGGGCCAACGTCCTGACTTTC; v_call: TRBV2; j_call: TRBJ2-6; clone_size: -; d_call: TRBD1
cdr3_aa: CASSFQGEQFF; cdr3_nt: TGTGCCAGCAGCTTTCAGGGTGAGCAGTTCTTC; v_call: TRBV5-4; j_call: TRBJ2-1; clone_size: -; d_call: -
cdr3_aa: CASSFAFGGQPQHF; cdr3_nt: TGTGCCAGCAGTTTCGCATTCGGGGGTCAGCCCCAGCATTTT; v_call: TRBV27; j_call: TRBJ1-5; clone_size: -; d_call: -
cdr3_aa: CASRGEWTDTQYF; cdr3_nt: TGTGCCAGCCGGGGGGAGTGGACAGATACGCAGTATTTT; v_call: TRBV27; j_call: TRBJ2-3; clone_size: -; d_call: TRBD2
cdr3_aa: CASSPPPDTEAFF; cdr3_nt: TGTGCCAGCAGTCCCCCCCCGGACACTGAAGCTTTCTTT; v_call: TRBV6-5; j_call: TRBJ1-1; clone_size: -; d_call: -
cdr3_aa: CASSLAGVAGQPQHF; cdr3_nt: TGTGCCAGCAGCTTAGCAGGGGTGGCTGGACAGCCCCAGCATTTT; v_call: TRBV7-9; j_call: TRBJ1-5; clone_size: -; d_call: -
cdr3_aa: CASSLTPSSGNTDTQYF; cdr3_nt: TGCGCCAGCAGCCTGACCCCCAGTAGCGGGAACACAGATACGCAGTATTTT; v_call: TRBV5-1; j_call: TRBJ2-3; clone_size: -; d_call: TRBD2
cdr3_aa: CASSSKETQYF; cdr3_nt: TGTGCCAGCTCATCCAAAGAGACCCAGTACTTC; v_call: TRBV18; j_call: TRBJ2-5; clone_size: once; d_call: -
cdr3_aa: CASRPGTGGEQYF; cdr3_nt: TGTGCCAGCCGTCCCGGGACAGGGGGCGAGCAGTACTTC; v_call: TRBV6-5; j_call: TRBJ2-7; clone_size: -; d_call: TRBD1
cdr3_aa: CASSLQLGHSGNTIYF; cdr3_nt: TGTGCCAGCAGCTTACAGTTGGGACACTCTGGAAACACCATATATTTT; v_call: TRBV5-4; j_call: TRBJ1-3; clone_size: -; d_call: -
cdr3_aa: CASSRTSLSGESYEQYF; cdr3_nt: TGTGCCAGCAGTCGCACCTCCCTTAGCGGGGAATCCTACGAGCAGTACTTC; v_call: TRBV6-6; j_call: TRBJ2-7; clone_size: -; d_call: TRBD2
cdr3_aa: CARWEQGQGVAKNIQYF; cdr3_nt: TGTGCCAGGTGGGAACAGGGACAGGGGGTAGCCAAAAACATTCAGTACTTC; v_call: TRBV19; j_call: TRBJ2-4; clone_size: -; d_call: TRBD1
cdr3_aa: CATSDPGLAGESDTQYF; cdr3_nt: TGTGCCACCAGTGATCCGGGACTAGCGGGGGAGTCAGATACGCAGTATTTT; v_call: TRBV24-1; j_call: TRBJ2-3; clone_size: -; d_call: TRBD2
cdr3_aa: CASSVTASGNTIYF; cdr3_nt: TGTGCCAGCAGCGTAACAGCCTCTGGAAACACCATATATTTT; v_call: TRBV5-6; j_call: TRBJ1-3; clone_size: -; d_call: -
cdr3_aa: CASSTGRLVGYTF; cdr3_nt: TGTGCCAGTTCGACAGGCCGACTTGTGGGCTACACCTTC; v_call: TRBV19; j_call: TRBJ1-2; clone_size: once; d_call: -
cdr3_aa: CASSLQNTEAFF; cdr3_nt: TGTGCCAGCAGTTTACAGAACACTGAAGCTTTCTTT; v_call: TRBV12-3/TRBV12-4; j_call: TRBJ1-1; clone_size: few; d_call: -
cdr3_aa: CSVGAEQETQYF; cdr3_nt: TGCAGCGTTGGGGCAGAGCAAGAGACCCAGTACTTC; v_call: TRBV29-1; j_call: TRBJ2-5; clone_size: -; d_call: -
cdr3_aa: CASSSPGTVLYEQYF; cdr3_nt: TGTGCCAGCAGTTCCCCCGGGACAGTTTTATACGAGCAGTACTTC; v_call: TRBV7-9; j_call: TRBJ2-7; clone_size: few; d_call: TRBD1
cdr3_aa: CASTRAGGVGEKLFF; cdr3_nt: TGTGCCAGCACAAGGGCCGGGGGTGTTGGTGAAAAACTGTTTTTT; v_call: TRBV2; j_call: TRBJ1-4; clone_size: -; d_call: -
cdr3_aa: CASSETSPGLKRDTGELFF; cdr3_nt: TGCGCCAGCAGTGAGACTTCTCCGGGACTAAAAAGGGACACCGGGGAGCTGTTTTTT; v_call: TRBV10-1; j_call: TRBJ2-2; clone_size: -; d_call: TRBD2
cdr3_aa: CASSLGTGPHNSPLHF; cdr3_nt: TGCGCCAGCAGCTTGGGGACAGGGCCTCATAATTCACCCCTCCACTTT; v_call: TRBV5-1; j_call: TRBJ1-6; clone_size: -; d_call: TRBD1
cdr3_aa: CASDTGTDGYTF; cdr3_nt: TGTGCCAGTGACACAGGGACAGATGGCTACACCTTC; v_call: TRBV19; j_call: TRBJ1-2; clone_size: -; d_call: TRBD1
cdr3_aa: CASSQGGLRRTYNSPLHF; cdr3_nt: TGTGCCAGCAGCCAGGGGGGACTCCGCCGCACCTATAATTCACCCCTCCACTTT; v_call: TRBV7-6; j_call: TRBJ1-6; clone_size: -; d_call: TRBD1
cdr3_aa: CASSQDGGGPYEQYF; cdr3_nt: TGTGCCAGCAGCCAAGATGGGGGGGGGCCCTACGAGCAGTACTTC; v_call: TRBV3-1/TRBV3-2; j_call: TRBJ2-7; clone_size: once; d_call: -
cdr3_aa: CASSLAVGTSQETQYF; cdr3_nt: TGCGCCAGCAGCTTGGCAGTTGGGACTAGCCAGGAGACCCAGTACTTC; v_call: TRBV5-1; j_call: TRBJ2-5; clone_size: -; d_call: TRBD2
cdr3_aa: CASSLQTGSGEQFF; cdr3_nt: TGTGCCAGCAGCCTCCAGACAGGATCAGGTGAGCAGTTCTTC; v_call: TRBV7-9; j_call: TRBJ2-1; clone_size: many; d_call: -
cdr3_aa: CASSPLTGQGANEQFF; cdr3_nt: TGTGCCAGCAGTCCCTTAACCGGACAGGGGGCCAATGAGCAGTTCTTC; v_call: TRBV27; j_call: TRBJ2-1; clone_size: -; d_call: TRBD1
cdr3_aa: CASRLNSPLHF; cdr3_nt: TGTGCCAGCAGGCTAAATTCACCCCTCCACTTT; v_call: TRBV28; j_call: TRBJ1-6; clone_size: -; d_call: -
cdr3_aa: CASSPGLTYEQYF; cdr3_nt: TGTGCCAGCAGCCCGGGACTTACCTACGAGCAGTACTTC; v_call: TRBV27; j_call: TRBJ2-7; clone_size: -; d_call: -
cdr3_aa: CASSLDGTGGRNEQFF; cdr3_nt: TGTGCCAGCAGCTTAGACGGGACAGGGGGGAGGAATGAGCAGTTCTTC; v_call: TRBV7-2; j_call: TRBJ2-1; clone_size: -; d_call: TRBD1
cdr3_aa: CASIGERYGYTF; cdr3_nt: TGCGCCAGCATAGGGGAACGCTATGGCTACACCTTC; v_call: TRBV4-1; j_call: TRBJ1-2; clone_size: -; d_call: -
cdr3_aa: CASSHILQGSEKLFF; cdr3_nt: TGTGCCAGCAGCCATATCCTCCAGGGAAGTGAAAAACTGTTTTTT; v_call: TRBV14; j_call: TRBJ1-4; clone_size: -; d_call: -
cdr3_aa: CATSVGRAYGYTF; cdr3_nt: TGTGCCACCAGCGTGGGGAGGGCTTATGGCTACACCTTC; v_call: TRBV24-1; j_call: TRBJ1-2; clone_size: once; d_call: -
cdr3_aa: CASSPADSNYGYTF; cdr3_nt: TGTGCCAGCAGCCCCGCGGACAGTAACTATGGCTACACCTTC; v_call: TRBV5-6; j_call: TRBJ1-2; clone_size: -; d_call: -
cdr3_aa: CASSLAGGTQPQHF; cdr3_nt: TGTGCCAGCAGCTTGGCGGGGGGCACTCAGCCCCAGCATTTT; v_call: TRBV5-6; j_call: TRBJ1-5; clone_size: few; d_call: -
cdr3_aa: CATSQGSSYEQYF; cdr3_nt: TGTGCCACCTCCCAGGGGAGCTCCTACGAGCAGTACTTC; v_call: TRBV19; j_call: TRBJ2-7; clone_size: -; d_call: -